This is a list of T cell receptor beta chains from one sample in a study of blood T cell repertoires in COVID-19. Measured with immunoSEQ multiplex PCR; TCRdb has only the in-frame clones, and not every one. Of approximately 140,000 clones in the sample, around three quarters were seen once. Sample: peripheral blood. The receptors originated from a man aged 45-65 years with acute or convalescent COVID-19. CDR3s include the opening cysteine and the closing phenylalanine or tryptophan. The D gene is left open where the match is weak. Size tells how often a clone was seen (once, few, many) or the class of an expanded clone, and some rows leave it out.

CDR3aa: CASTGTVPNPQHF; CDR3nt: TGTGCCAGTACCGGGACAGTCCCAAATCCCCAGCATTTT; j_gene: TRBJ1-5; v_gene: TRBV19; d_gene: TRBD1; abundance: once
CDR3aa: CASSLAGSGANVLTF; CDR3nt: TGCGCCAGCAGCTTGGCCGGGTCCGGGGCCAACGTCCTGACTTTC; j_gene: TRBJ2-6; v_gene: TRBV5-1; d_gene: NA; abundance: NA
CDR3aa: CASTQRARGLNTIYF; CDR3nt: TGTGCCAGTACCCAAAGGGCCAGGGGCCTAAACACCATATATTTT; j_gene: TRBJ1-3; v_gene: TRBV19; d_gene: NA; abundance: NA
CDR3aa: CASSLVGQNKETQYF; CDR3nt: TGCGCCAGCAGCTTGGTGGGACAGAACAAAGAGACCCAGTACTTC; j_gene: TRBJ2-5; v_gene: TRBV5-1; d_gene: TRBD1; abundance: NA
CDR3aa: CAWSVLANRELFF; CDR3nt: TGTGCCTGGAGTGTATTGGCCAACAGGGAGCTGTTTTTT; j_gene: TRBJ2-2; v_gene: TRBV30; d_gene: NA; abundance: NA
CDR3aa: CAQIPGTSTDTQYF; CDR3nt: TGTGCCCAGATCCCGGGGACTAGCACAGATACGCAGTATTTT; j_gene: TRBJ2-3; v_gene: TRBV19; d_gene: NA; abundance: few
CDR3aa: CASSSLTVSGTDTQYF; CDR3nt: TGTGCCAGCAGCTCTCTTACGGTGAGCGGGACAGATACGCAGTATTTT; j_gene: TRBJ2-3; v_gene: TRBV27; d_gene: NA; abundance: NA
CDR3aa: CASSVAGLYSGNTIYF; CDR3nt: TGTGCCAGCAGCGTGGCCGGACTCTACTCTGGAAACACCATATATTTT; j_gene: TRBJ1-3; v_gene: TRBV9; d_gene: NA; abundance: NA
CDR3aa: CAWSVKRQGPYGYTF; CDR3nt: TGTGCCTGGAGTGTCAAAAGACAGGGTCCCTATGGCTACACCTTC; j_gene: TRBJ1-2; v_gene: TRBV30; d_gene: TRBD1; abundance: NA
CDR3aa: CASNLGGQGYEQYF; CDR3nt: TGTGCCAGCAACTTGGGAGGACAGGGCTACGAGCAGTACTTC; j_gene: TRBJ2-7; v_gene: TRBV5-4; d_gene: TRBD1; abundance: NA
CDR3aa: CASSSRTDDYEKLFF; CDR3nt: TGTGCCAGTAGTTCCCGGACAGACGATTATGAAAAACTGTTTTTT; j_gene: TRBJ1-4; v_gene: TRBV19; d_gene: NA; abundance: NA
CDR3aa: CASSSLRADRGKNEQYF; CDR3nt: TGTGCCAGCAGCTCCCTCCGGGCGGACAGGGGGAAGAACGAGCAGTACTTC; j_gene: TRBJ2-7; v_gene: TRBV11-2; d_gene: TRBD1; abundance: few
CDR3aa: CASSRLQGTAGNTIYF; CDR3nt: TGCGCCAGCAGCCGACTTCAAGGGACAGCAGGAAACACCATATATTTT; j_gene: TRBJ1-3; v_gene: TRBV4-1; d_gene: TRBD1; abundance: NA
CDR3aa: CASSLDAGSTGELFF; CDR3nt: TGTGCCAGCAGCTTAGATGCGGGGAGTACCGGGGAGCTGTTTTTT; j_gene: TRBJ2-2; v_gene: TRBV11-3; d_gene: NA; abundance: NA
CDR3aa: CASSRGTALGEQYF; CDR3nt: TGCGCCAGCAGCCGCGGGACAGCCCTGGGCGAGCAGTACTTC; j_gene: TRBJ2-7; v_gene: TRBV5-1; d_gene: NA; abundance: NA
CDR3aa: CASSPRLTGTGGYTF; CDR3nt: TGTGCCAGCAGCCCTAGACTGACAGGGACGGGCGGCTACACCTTC; j_gene: TRBJ1-2; v_gene: TRBV14; d_gene: TRBD1; abundance: NA
CDR3aa: CASSLRAGGDNSPLHF; CDR3nt: TGCGCCAGCAGCTTGCGGGCGGGGGGGGATAATTCACCCCTCCACTTT; j_gene: TRBJ1-6; v_gene: TRBV5-1; d_gene: NA; abundance: NA
CDR3aa: CASSFRGNQPQHF; CDR3nt: TGTGCCAGCAGTTTCCGGGGCAATCAGCCCCAGCATTTT; j_gene: TRBJ1-5; v_gene: TRBV27; d_gene: NA; abundance: many